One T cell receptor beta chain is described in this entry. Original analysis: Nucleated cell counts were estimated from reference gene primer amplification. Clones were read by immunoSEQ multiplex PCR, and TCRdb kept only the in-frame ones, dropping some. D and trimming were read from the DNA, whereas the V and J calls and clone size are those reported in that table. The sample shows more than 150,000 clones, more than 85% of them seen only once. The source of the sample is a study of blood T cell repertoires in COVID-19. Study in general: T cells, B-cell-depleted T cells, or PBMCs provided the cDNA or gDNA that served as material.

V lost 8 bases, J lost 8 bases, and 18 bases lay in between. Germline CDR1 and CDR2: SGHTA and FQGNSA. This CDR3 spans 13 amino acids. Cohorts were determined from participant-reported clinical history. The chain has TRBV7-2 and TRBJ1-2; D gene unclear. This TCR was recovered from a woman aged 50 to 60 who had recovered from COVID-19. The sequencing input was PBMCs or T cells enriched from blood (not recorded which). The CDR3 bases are TGTGCCAGCCCCCCAGAATCTCTCTCCGGCTACACCTTC. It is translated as CASPPESLSGYTF.